A single sample gave rise to the 22 T cell receptor beta chains below, sequenced in a study of OX40 agonist ivuxolimab in advanced cancers. Method: immunoSEQ multiplex PCR; TCRdb's copy keeps in-frame clones and lacks some. This sample has about 40,000 clones, with around 89% found just once. The sequences come from CD4+ or CD8+ T cells sorted from blood, collected in a trial of the OX40 agonist ivuxolimab. The receptors derive from an adult with an advanced solid tumor such as melanoma, head and neck, liver or kidney cancer.

The rearrangement links TRBV30 to TRBJ2-7; D call uncertain. CDR1 and CDR2 (germline): GTSNPN, SVGIG (reference sequence). The CDR3 length is 13 residues. Between the trimmed V and J ends, which lost 6 bases and 3 bases, there was a span of 15 bases. The CDR3 sequence: CACLRTSDYEQYF. The CDR3 coding sequence is TGTGCCTGCCTGAGGACCTCAGACTACGAGCAGTACTTC.

This clone was seen more than once but under ten times. This chain uses TRBV9 with TRBJ2-1, with TRBD2 matching over 11 bases. The V gene's germline CDR1 is SGDLS and CDR2 YYNGEE. With 3 bases clipped from V and 9 bases from J, the junction kept 2 bases outside the gene matches. The CDR3 is made up of 13 amino acids. This CDR3 reads CASSDTSGSEQFF. The DNA of the CDR3 is TGTGCCAGCAGCGATACTAGCGGGAGTGAGCAGTTCTTC.

CDR3 amino acids: CASSRGQGVNQPQHF. For the CDR3, the DNA is TGTGCCAGCAGCCGCGGACAGGGCGTCAATCAGCCCCAGCATTTT. The V call is TRBV5-6, the J call TRBJ1-5; TRBD1 matches 8 bases. V shed 4 bases and J 3 bases; nucleotides not matched to a gene: 6. Germline-derived CDR1 and CDR2 are SGHDT and YYEEEE. The CDR3 runs to 15 residues.

V gene TRBV27 combines with J gene TRBJ2-2; D assignment may be TRBD1 or TRBD2 (5 bases each). V lost 8 bases to trimming and J lost 1 base, with 23 bases between them. The CDR3 loop spans 18 amino acids. Germline CDR1 is MNHEY and CDR2 is SMNVEV (reference sequence). CDR3 in DNA: TGTGCCAGCTTGGCTCGGGGCGAAAGCCTGCAGAACACCGGGGAGCTGTTTTTT. It encodes CASLARGESLQNTGELFF.

V gene TRBV11-2 combines with J gene TRBJ2-1; D unresolved. The germline V and J ends were trimmed by 6 bases and 4 bases, with 13 bases remaining between them. Germline loops: CDR1 SGHAT, CDR2 FQNNGV. The CDR3 runs to 14 residues. For the CDR3, the DNA is TGTGCCAGCAGGCCATTTGCCGTATACAATGAGCAGTTCTTC. Residues: CASRPFAVYNEQFF.

This rearrangement joins TRBV4-1 to TRBJ2-1; D may be TRBD2 (6 bases). Germline V gene lookup returns CDR1 MGHRA and CDR2 YSYEKL. The V end lost 4 bases, the J end lost 4 bases, and 11 bases lay between the germline ends. The CDR3 is made up of 14 amino acids. CDR3 sequence: CASSLSGGYNEQFF. Written as DNA, the CDR3 is TGCGCCAGCAGCCTGTCAGGAGGGTACAATGAGCAGTTCTTC.

V usage is TRBV7-9 and J usage is TRBJ2-2; 8 bases fit TRBD2. J lost 0 bases, V lost 4 bases, and 7 bases had no gene match. From germline, CDR1 is SEHNR and CDR2 FQNEAQ (reference sequence). There are 17 residues in the CDR3. Here the CDR3 DNA reads TGTGCCAGCAGCTCCCCAACTAGCGGCGCGAACACCGGGGAGCTGTTTTTT. It encodes CASSSPTSGANTGELFF.

The V and J genes are TRBV5-1 and TRBJ2-2; D possibly corresponds to TRBD2 (5 bases). CDR1 and CDR2 (germline): SGHRS, YFSETQ. The CDR3 runs 16 residues. Trimming shortened V by 3 bases and J by 5 bases, and 17 bases separated the two germline ends. The CDR3, as DNA: TGCGCCAGCAGCTCCCGGACTGTTAGGTGGACCGGGGAGCTGTTTTTT. Translated: CASSSRTVRWTGELFF.

CDR3 loop: CASSRDGTPGELFF. The CDR3 bases are TGTGCCAGCAGTAGAGACGGGACCCCCGGGGAGCTGTTTTTT. This rearrangement joins TRBV27 to TRBJ2-2; D possibly uses TRBD1 or TRBD2 (5 bases each). From germline, CDR1 is MNHEY and CDR2 SMNVEV (reference sequence). Trimming took off 5 bases at V and 6 bases at J, with 13 bases between the two ends. CDR3 length: 14 amino acids.

This rearrangement joins TRBV18 to TRBJ1-2; D is uncertain. Germline-derived CDR1 and CDR2 are KGHSH and LQKENI. This CDR3 contains 16 residues. Trimming took off 3 bases at V and 1 base at J, with 15 bases between the two ends. The CDR3 loop is CASSPAKVPFNYGYTF. The CDR3 DNA sequence: TGTGCCAGCTCACCGGCAAAAGTCCCTTTTAACTATGGCTACACCTTC.

V usage is TRBV19 and J usage is TRBJ2-7; a possible D gene is TRBD1 (6 bases). V was clipped by 4 bases and J by 2 bases, with 12 bases between them. The CDR3 loop spans 14 amino acids. Per germline, CDR1 LNHDA and CDR2 SQIVND (reference sequence). The CDR3 DNA reads as TGTGCCAGTAGTAGGACGGGACAAACCTACGAGCAGTACTTC. It specifies CASSRTGQTYEQYF. The full variable domain, its missing parts supplied by reference TRBV19 and TRBJ2-7, is DGGITQSPKYLFRKEGQNVTLSCEQNLNHDAMYWYRQDPGQGLRLIYYSQIVNDFQKGDIAEGYSVSREKKESFPLTVTSAQKNPTAFYLCASSRTGQTYEQYFGPGTRLTVT.

This clone is categorized as medium-sized. This rearrangement joins TRBV5-1 to TRBJ2-2; unclear D gene. The CDR3 length is 14 residues. Trimming took 4 bases from V and 4 from J, leaving 11 bases between them. The germline CDR1 and CDR2 sequences are SGHRS and YFSETQ. The CDR3 nucleotides read TGCGCCAGCAGCAGAGTGCCCGCCACCGGGGAGCTGTTTTTT. Protein sequence: CASSRVPATGELFF. Based on the CDR3 plus reference TRBV5-1 and TRBJ2-2, the full variable domain is KAGVTQTPRYLIKTRGQQVTLSCSPISGHRSVSWYQQTPGQGLQFLFEYFSETQRNKGNFPGRFSGRQFSNSRSEMNVSTLELGDSALYLCASSRVPATGELFFGEGSRLTVL.

The V and J genes are TRBV28 and TRBJ2-1, with TRBD2 identical over 7 bases. Germline assignment: CDR1 MDHEN and CDR2 SYDVKM. The CDR3 runs 19 residues. Losses at the gene ends were 3 bases for V and 4 bases for J; bases not matched to a gene: 18. CDR3 protein: CASSFPGIRGAGVYNEQFF. Here the CDR3 DNA reads TGTGCCAGCAGTTTTCCCGGCATCCGCGGTGCGGGGGTGTACAATGAGCAGTTCTTC.

The chain employs TRBV28 and TRBJ1-2; weak D call: TRBD1 (5 bases). V lost 6 bases to trimming and J lost 5 bases, with 16 bases between them. The germline V gene encodes CDR1 MDHEN and CDR2 SYDVKM. The CDR3 runs to 14 residues. The CDR3 protein is CASSPREQAYGYTF. The CDR3 DNA sequence: TGTGCCAGCAGCCCCAGGGAACAGGCGTATGGCTACACCTTC.

CDR3 sequence: CASRDQGQGFYEQYF. The CDR3 nucleotides are TGTGCCAGTAGAGACCAGGGACAGGGATTCTACGAGCAGTACTTC. V is TRBV19 and J is TRBJ2-7; 9 nucleotides agree with TRBD1. The CDR3 runs to 15 residues. Per the germline V gene, CDR1 is LNHDA and CDR2 is SQIVND (reference sequence). The V and J ends lost 6 bases and 3 bases, in that order; junction bases with no gene match: 9.

V gene TRBV19 combines with J gene TRBJ1-1; a weak D match, TRBD1 (5 bases). The CDR3 loop spans 14 amino acids. Germline CDR1 and CDR2: LNHDA and SQIVND (reference sequence). The germline V and J ends were trimmed by 1 base and 6 bases, with 12 bases remaining between them. CDR3 loop: CASSIVGREPEAFF. The CDR3, as DNA: TGTGCCAGTAGTATAGTGGGCAGGGAGCCTGAAGCTTTCTTT.

J is TRBJ2-7 and V is TRBV27; D unclear. The CDR3 has 13 residues. V was pared by 4 bases and J by 6 bases, with 13 bases between. Germline CDR1 and CDR2: MNHEY and SMNVEV (reference sequence). The CDR3 is CASSSPPLGEQYF. As DNA, the CDR3 is TGTGCCAGCAGTTCGCCCCCCTTGGGCGAGCAGTACTTC.

The gene calls are TRBV4-1 and TRBJ2-2; no clear D. Germline values: CDR1 MGHRA, CDR2 YSYEKL. This CDR3 contains 14 residues. V lost 3 bases, J lost 6 bases, and 11 bases lay in between. The chain's CDR3 is CASSQAPAPGELFF. The CDR3 DNA follows: TGCGCCAGCAGCCAGGCTCCAGCGCCCGGGGAGCTGTTTTTT.

The chain uses TRBV27 and TRBJ2-2; perhaps D is TRBD1 or TRBD2 (7 bases each). The CDR3 runs to 16 residues. Trimming left V 0 bases short and J 5 bases short, with 13 bases between. Germline-derived CDR1 and CDR2 are MNHEY and SMNVEV (reference sequence). The CDR3 loop reads CASSLSRGGATGELFF. The CDR3 bases are TGTGCCAGCAGTTTATCCAGGGGGGGAGCTACCGGGGAGCTGTTTTTT.

V and J are TRBV7-9 and TRBJ2-1, with TRBD2 matching 10 bases. Germline loops: CDR1 SEHNR, CDR2 FQNEAQ (reference sequence). The CDR3 runs to 15 residues. The ends lost 5 bases at V and 4 bases at J; junction bases unmatched: 5. The CDR3 nucleotides are TGTGCCAGCAGCGCCGGGACTAGCGTGTACAATGAGCAGTTCTTC. It is translated as CASSAGTSVYNEQFF.

The gene calls are TRBV9 and TRBJ1-3; D is possibly TRBD1 (5 bases). Looked up from germline, CDR1 is SGDLS and CDR2 is YYNGEE. Deletions cut 7 bases from V and 0 bases from J, with 8 bases between. This CDR3 has 13 amino acids. CDR3 protein: CASRGDSGNTIYF. For the CDR3, the DNA is TGTGCCAGCCGAGGGGACTCTGGAAACACCATATATTTT.

The gene calls are TRBV6-4 and TRBJ1-2; D is uncertain. The ends were cut back, 0 bases at V and 6 bases at J, with 11 bases in the middle. Germline CDR1 reads MRHNA; CDR2 reads SNTAGT. The CDR3 consists of 14 residues. CDR3 sequence reads: CASSDSGGIDGYTF. DNA of the CDR3: TGTGCCAGCAGTGACTCGGGAGGGATCGATGGCTACACCTTC.